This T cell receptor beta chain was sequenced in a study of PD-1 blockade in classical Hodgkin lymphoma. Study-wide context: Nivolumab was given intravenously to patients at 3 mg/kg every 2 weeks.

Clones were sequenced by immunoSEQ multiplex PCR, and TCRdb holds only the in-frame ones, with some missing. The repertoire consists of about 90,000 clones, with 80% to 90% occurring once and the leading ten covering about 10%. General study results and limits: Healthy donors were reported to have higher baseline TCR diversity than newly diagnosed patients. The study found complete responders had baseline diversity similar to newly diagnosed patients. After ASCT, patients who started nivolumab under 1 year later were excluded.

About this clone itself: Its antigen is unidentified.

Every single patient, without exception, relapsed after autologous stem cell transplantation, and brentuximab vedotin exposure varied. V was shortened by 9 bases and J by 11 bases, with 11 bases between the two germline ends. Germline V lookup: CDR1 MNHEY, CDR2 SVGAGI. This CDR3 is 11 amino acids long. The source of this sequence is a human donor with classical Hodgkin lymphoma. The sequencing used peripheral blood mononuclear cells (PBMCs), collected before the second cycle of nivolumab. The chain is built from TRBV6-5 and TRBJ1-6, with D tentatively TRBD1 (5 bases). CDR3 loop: CASGAPAPLHF. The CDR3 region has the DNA TGTGCCAGTGGGGCGCCGGCACCCCTCCACTTT.